The 8 T cell receptor beta chains presented below share a single source sample, sequenced in a study of blood T cell repertoires in COVID-19. Profiling relied on immunoSEQ multiplex PCR, and the TCRdb table lists in-frame clones only, not all of them. The repertoire includes 450,000 to 500,000 clones, about 85% of them detected once, and around 0.64% sits in the top ten. The specimen sequenced was PBMCs or T cells enriched from blood (not recorded which). The source is a woman aged 18-29 years who had recovered from COVID-19.

The CDR3 here is CASSQDTRGVQETQYF. The CDR3 DNA reads as TGCGCCAGCAGCCAAGATACAAGAGGAGTCCAAGAGACCCAGTACTTC. The chain uses TRBV4-1 and TRBJ2-5, with D hard to call. The CDR3 is 16 amino acids. CDR1 MGHRA and CDR2 YSYEKL come from the germline V gene. The V and J ends lost 0 bases and 1 base respectively, with 12 bases between them.

The CDR3 coding sequence is TGTGCCTGGAGTCACCTGGGACTGGTTAACACCGGGGAGCTGTTTTTT. Translated: CAWSHLGLVNTGELFF. The chain uses TRBV30 and TRBJ2-2, with a tentative D call TRBD2 (6 bases). This CDR3 contains 16 residues. Deletions cut 2 bases from V and 2 bases from J, with 15 bases between. CDR1 and CDR2 (germline): GTSNPN, SVGIG (reference sequence).

This clone has more than one count but fewer than ten. V gene TRBV4-1 combines with J gene TRBJ2-2; D might be TRBD1 (6 bases). This CDR3 region has 16 residues. Trimming removed 5 bases from V and 2 bases from J, with 15 bases in between. Germline V lookup: CDR1 MGHRA, CDR2 YSYEKL. As DNA, the CDR3 is TGCGCCAGCAGCTACAGGGAGTATATTAACACCGGGGAGCTGTTTTTT. Amino acids: CASSYREYINTGELFF.

The CDR3 here is CASRTQASSYEQYF. CDR3 coding DNA: TGTGCCAGTAGAACCCAGGCGAGCTCCTACGAGCAGTACTTC. V gene TRBV19 combines with J gene TRBJ2-7; no clear D gene. Germline values: CDR1 LNHDA, CDR2 SQIVND (reference sequence). The CDR3 spans 14 residues. V lost 6 bases and J lost 0, with 12 bases in between.

In the case of this clone: Additional DNA sequences in this sample encode the identical CDR3. V is TRBV4-1 and J is TRBJ1-2, with 7 bases that match TRBD1. After removal of 2 bases from V and 5 bases from J, the junction contained 2 bases not matched to a gene. CDR3 length equals 13 residues. Germline values: CDR1 MGHRA, CDR2 YSYEKL. CDR3 in DNA: TGCGCCAGCAGCCAAAGGGGGCAATATGGCTACACCTTC. It translates to CASSQRGQYGYTF.

The rearrangement links TRBV5-1 to TRBJ1-1, with unresolved D. Trimming removed 4 bases at V and 2 bases at J, with 9 bases between. CDR1 is SGHRS and CDR2 is YFSETQ in the germline V gene. The CDR3 is 13 amino acids. CDR3 bases: TGCGCCAGCAGCACGGAGTCTAACACTGAAGCTTTCTTT. Translated: CASSTESNTEAFF.

A single count supports this clone. The chain joins TRBV7-2 to TRBJ1-1; D gene uncertain. The V end was cut by 11 bases, the J end by 1 base, with 11 bases between. This CDR3 is built from 12 residues. The germline CDR1 and CDR2 sequences are SGHTA and FQGNSA. The CDR3 DNA is TGTGCCGGCGGTGGCTCGAACACTGAAGCTTTCTTT. Residues: CAGGGSNTEAFF.

The chain carries TRBV10-3 and TRBJ2-1; D not certain. Between the trimmed V and J ends, which lost 2 bases and 4 bases, there was a span of 12 bases. The CDR3 contains 15 residues. Looked up from germline, CDR1 is ENHRY and CDR2 is SYGVKD. CDR3 nucleotide sequence: TGTGCCATCAGTGAGGAGCAGACGGGTTACAATGAGCAGTTCTTC. It specifies CAISEEQTGYNEQFF.